The 23 T cell receptor beta chains given below trace back to one sample, sequenced in a study of beta chain features in type 1 diabetes. The sequenced template was cDNA made from the entire isolated RNA. The repertoire was sequenced with immunoSEQ multiplex PCR; TCRdb's copy has only in-frame clones and lacks some. This sample has hundreds of thousands of clones, with approximately 8% found just once. The specimen sequenced was central memory CD4+ T cells from blood. All receptors derive from a woman aged 18-29 years in good health.

This clone was counted a few times. This sequence joins TRBV5-6 and TRBJ2-3, with D unresolved. This CDR3 is built from 13 residues. With 8 bases removed from V and 1 base from J, the gap between germline ends came to 11 bases. Germline CDR1 is SGHDT and CDR2 is YYEEEE. This chain's CDR3 is CASLYGGTDTQYF. The CDR3 nucleotides are TGTGCCAGTTTGTACGGTGGCACAGATACGCAGTATTTT.

Regarding this clone: At the DNA level, this CDR3 is encoded by other sequences in the same sample as well. The rearrangement uses TRBV5-1 and TRBJ2-1; TRBD2 matches 8 bases. There are 14 residues in the CDR3. V lost 3 bases, J lost 5 bases, and 4 bases stayed unmatched. Looked up from germline, CDR1 is SGHRS and CDR2 is YFSETQ. Here the CDR3 DNA reads TGCGCCAGCAGCTCTGGACTAGCTAACAATGAGCAGTTCTTC. Protein: CASSSGLANNEQFF.

This clone was recorded a few times. At the DNA level, this CDR3 is encoded by other sequences in the same sample as well. The chain links TRBV28 to TRBJ1-2; 11 nucleotides match TRBD1. The V gene's germline CDR1 is MDHEN and CDR2 SYDVKM. V shed 2 bases and J 5 bases; nucleotides not matched to a gene: 1. CDR3 size: 14 residues. The CDR3 is CASSLGTGGYGYTF. DNA of the CDR3: TGTGCCAGCAGTTTAGGGACAGGGGGTTATGGCTACACCTTC.

This clone came up once. The J gene is TRBJ2-7, the V gene TRBV10-3, with 16 positions matching TRBD2. The CDR3 covers 14 residues. Germline loops: CDR1 ENHRY, CDR2 SYGVKD. The ends lost 10 bases at V and 11 bases at J; junction bases unmatched: 11. The CDR3 DNA sequence: TGTGCCAGCAGCCAGGGACTAGCGGGAGGGCGGAAGTACTTC. The encoded protein is CASSQGLAGGRKYF.

This chain connects TRBV10-3 to TRBJ2-1; D may be TRBD1 (7 bases). CDR3 length: 15 amino acids. Germline assignment: CDR1 ENHRY and CDR2 SYGVKD. Trimming took 10 bases from V and 0 from J, leaving 16 bases between them. The CDR3, as DNA: TGTGCCACCACCTCCCAGGGGGGCTCCTACAATGAGCAGTTCTTC. Protein: CATTSQGGSYNEQFF.

There are a few counts of this clone. In DNA, the CDR3 is TGTGCCAGCAGTGAATCCGGACAGGGGATTAGCGGCTACACCTTC. Encoded protein: CASSESGQGISGYTF. The chain joins TRBV2 to TRBJ1-2; 9 bases match TRBD1. This CDR3 spans 15 amino acids. J lost 8 bases, V lost 2 bases, and 9 bases had no gene match. In germline, CDR1 is SNHLY, CDR2 FYNNEI.

Ten or more counts support this clone. This chain uses TRBV10-3 with TRBJ2-2, with D perhaps TRBD2 (5 bases). In germline, CDR1 is ENHRY, CDR2 SYGVKD. This CDR3 comprises 15 residues. V was shortened by 3 bases and J by 4 bases, with 12 bases between the two germline ends. CDR3 DNA: TGTGCCATCAGTGAAGGACGGACTTTCACCGGGGAGCTGTTTTTT. Its protein is CAISEGRTFTGELFF.

This clone was detected only a few times. The genes are TRBV14 and TRBJ2-2; 9 bases match TRBD2. Germline V gene sequence: CDR1 SGHDN, CDR2 FVKESK. There are 15 residues in the CDR3. V lost 5 bases to trimming and J lost 4 bases; unmatched junction nucleotides: 5. DNA of the CDR3: TGTGCCAGCAGCACCGCGGGAGGGTTCACCGGGGAGCTGTTTTTT. Its protein product is CASSTAGGFTGELFF.

This clone occurred a few times. The rearrangement uses TRBV7-2 and TRBJ1-2; D is perhaps TRBD1 (5 bases). With 3 bases removed from V and 8 bases from J, the gap between germline ends came to 13 bases. Germline V gene sequence: CDR1 SGHTA, CDR2 FQGNSA. The CDR3 loop spans 13 amino acids. CDR3 amino acids: CASSFSTREGYTF. CDR3 bases: TGTGCCAGCAGCTTTAGTACCAGGGAGGGCTACACCTTC.

V gene TRBV9 combines with J gene TRBJ1-1; TRBD1 aligns across 9 bases. V was pared by 3 bases and J by 4 bases, with 7 bases of the junction left unmatched. CDR1 and CDR2 from the germline V gene are SGDLS and YYNGEE. There are 15 residues in the CDR3. CDR3 loop: CASSAGTGTGTEAFF. The CDR3 DNA reads TGTGCCAGCAGCGCGGGGACAGGGACGGGCACTGAAGCTTTCTTT.

This chain links TRBV29-1 with TRBJ1-2; D may be TRBD1 (5 bases). This CDR3 is 11 amino acids long. Germline CDR1 is SQVTM and CDR2 is ANQGSEA. V was trimmed by 7 bases and J by 8 bases, leaving 14 bases between them. In DNA, the CDR3 is TGCAGCGCCTTCGACAGCGGCGGCTACACCTTC. It is translated as CSAFDSGGYTF.

The rearrangement uses TRBV7-6 and TRBJ1-2; 9 nucleotides agree with TRBD1. The trim removed 5 bases at V and 14 bases at J, leaving 9 bases unmatched. The CDR3 is 12 amino acids. Germline-derived CDR1 and CDR2 are SGHVS and FNYEAQ. The CDR3 DNA reads TGTGCCAGCAGCCCTGGGGACAGGGCGGAAACCTTC. The encoded protein is CASSPGDRAETF.

The J gene is TRBJ2-5, the V gene TRBV7-2; either TRBD1 or TRBD2 may supply D (5 bases each). The V end lost 8 bases, the J end lost 3 bases, and 13 bases lay between the germline ends. Germline CDR1 reads SGHTA; CDR2 reads FQGNSA. This CDR3 is 13 amino acids long. CDR3 residues: CASSRGVEETQYF. Written as DNA, the CDR3 is TGTGCCAGCTCGAGGGGAGTGGAAGAGACCCAGTACTTC.

This clone was counted between two and nine times. The V and J genes are TRBV4-2 and TRBJ2-7; D gene uncertain. In germline, CDR1 is LGHNA, CDR2 YNFKEQ. The CDR3 spans 14 residues. The germline V and J ends were trimmed by 5 bases and 5 bases, with 16 bases remaining between them. CDR3 region: CASSNSYADHEQYF. CDR3 DNA: TGTGCCAGCAGCAATTCGTACGCGGACCACGAGCAGTACTTC.

The chain combines TRBV28 with TRBJ1-5; D is unresolved. V lost 1 base, J lost 2 bases, and 15 bases lay in between. This CDR3 has 17 amino acids. CDR1 MDHEN and CDR2 SYDVKM come from the germline V gene. In nucleotides, the CDR3 is TGTGCCAGCAGTTTATCCCTGGGCGTTTTGGGCAATCAGCCCCAGCATTTT. Encoded protein: CASSLSLGVLGNQPQHF.

This sequence joins TRBV7-9 and TRBJ2-3; 8 bases are shared with TRBD1. Germline assignment: CDR1 SEHNR and CDR2 FQNEAQ (reference sequence). The CDR3 extends over 15 amino acids. The junction had 8 bases not matched to a gene; V was cut back by 5 bases and J by 4 bases. CDR3 region: CASSQSDREADTQYF. As DNA, the CDR3 is TGTGCCAGCAGCCAGTCGGACAGGGAGGCAGATACGCAGTATTTT.

This chain joins TRBV27 and TRBJ1-2; a possible D gene is TRBD1 (5 bases). Germline V lookup: CDR1 MNHEY, CDR2 SMNVEV (reference sequence). There are 15 residues in the CDR3. Trimming took 0 bases from V and 3 from J, leaving 11 bases between them. DNA for the CDR3: TGTGCCAGCAGTTTATCCCCAGGGCTTGACTATGGCTACACCTTC. As protein: CASSLSPGLDYGYTF.

This sequence joins TRBV15 and TRBJ2-2; the D is unclear. V was trimmed by 0 bases and J by 4 bases, leaving 12 bases between them. The CDR3 has 16 amino acids. Germline CDR1 and CDR2: LNHNV and YYDKDF (reference sequence). CDR3 DNA: TGTGCCACCAGCAGAGACCGGCACCCCTTCACCGGGGAGCTGTTTTTT. Amino acid sequence: CATSRDRHPFTGELFF.

The rearrangement links TRBV7-3 to TRBJ2-1; TRBD1 might be the D (5 bases). The length of the CDR3 is 15 residues. The V gene lost 0 bases and the J gene lost 2 bases, with 8 bases spanning the gap. Germline lookup yields CDR1 SGHTA and CDR2 FQGTGA. The CDR3 region is CASSLTTDPYNEQFF. The DNA for the CDR3 is TGTGCCAGCAGCTTAACGACAGATCCCTACAATGAGCAGTTCTTC. Based on the CDR3 plus reference TRBV7-3 and TRBJ2-1, the full variable domain is GAGVSQTPSNKVTEKGKYVELRCDPISGHTALYWYRQSLGQGPEFLIYFQGTGAADDSGLPNDRFFAVRPEGSVSTLKIQRTERGDSAVYLCASSLTTDPYNEQFFGPGTRLTVL.

This clone was counted only a few times. The rearrangement joins TRBV15 to TRBJ1-1; 7 nucleotides line up with TRBD1. This CDR3 has 15 residues. Germline lookup yields CDR1 LNHNV and CDR2 YYDKDF (reference sequence). Germline trimming cut 0 bases from V and 6 bases from J; bases unmatched to any gene: 7. The CDR3 loop reads CATSRDNRGRAEAFF. CDR3 DNA: TGTGCCACCAGCAGAGATAACAGGGGAAGGGCTGAAGCTTTCTTT.

This chain connects TRBV15 to TRBJ2-5; D is perhaps TRBD1 (8 bases). The DNA end favors TRBJ2-7, so the J call may be wrong. This CDR3 has 15 residues. CDR1 LNHNV and CDR2 YYDKDF come from the germline V gene (reference sequence). This CDR3 is CATSRGTGGAYEQYF. DNA of the CDR3: TGTGCCACCAGCAGGGGTACAGGGGGGGCCTACGAGCAGTACTTC.

The genes are TRBV4-2 and TRBJ1-5; the D gene is possibly TRBD1 (5 bases). There are 15 residues in the CDR3. Germline V gene lookup returns CDR1 LGHNA and CDR2 YNFKEQ. V lost 0 bases, J lost 2 bases, and 8 bases lay in between. The CDR3 sequence is CASSQDSGGNQPQHF. The CDR3 nucleotides are TGTGCCAGCAGCCAAGACTCGGGGGGCAATCAGCCCCAGCATTTT.

The chain combines TRBV13 with TRBJ1-2; D call uncertain. The V end lost 3 bases, the J end lost 13 bases, and 18 bases lay between the germline ends. CDR3 length equals 13 residues. The germline CDR1 and CDR2 sequences are PRHDT and FYEKMQ (reference sequence). CDR3 in DNA: TGTGCCAGCAGCTTGGAGGACGGAGCCTTACGCACCTTC. Translation gives CASSLEDGALRTF.